This TCR beta chain comes out of a study of T cells in Graves' hyperthyroidism and ophthalmopathy. Whole-study findings and limits: Separating ophthalmopathy from stable hyperthyroidism was achieved by a 13 V-J model. Most clonotypes that expanded in the thyroid above 0.001 also showed up in blood.

Comments on this clonotype: Its antigen is currently unknown.

Uncontrolled infection, other autoimmune disease, pregnancy or lactation disqualified patients from enrolment. Diagnoses rested on clinical symptoms, serum thyroxine and TRAb, thyroid ultrasound and orbital computed tomography. The CDR3 regions of TCR beta were amplified from RNA transcripts. TCR CDR3 underwent first-round RT-PCR with the HTBI primer set. One entry per CDR3 protein results from TCRdb running MiXCR on the multiplex PCR reads. The sample records 500,000 to 600,000 distinct CDR3 sequences, 46% being singletons. Germline V gene lookup returns CDR1 KGHDR and CDR2 SFDVKD. The CDR3 extends over 14 amino acids. Trimming removed 6 bases at V and 0 bases at J, with 8 bases between.

The TCR sequence derives from an adult woman with Graves' disease, either hyperthyroidism or ophthalmopathy (not recorded which). Sequencing used peripheral blood or thyroid tissue (not recorded which). V usage is TRBV24-1 and J usage is TRBJ1-5; a weak D match, TRBD1 (5 bases). The CDR3 loop reads CATSSGISNQPQHF. In DNA, the CDR3 is TGTGCCACCAGTTCAGGGATTAGCAATCAGCCCCAGCATTTT.